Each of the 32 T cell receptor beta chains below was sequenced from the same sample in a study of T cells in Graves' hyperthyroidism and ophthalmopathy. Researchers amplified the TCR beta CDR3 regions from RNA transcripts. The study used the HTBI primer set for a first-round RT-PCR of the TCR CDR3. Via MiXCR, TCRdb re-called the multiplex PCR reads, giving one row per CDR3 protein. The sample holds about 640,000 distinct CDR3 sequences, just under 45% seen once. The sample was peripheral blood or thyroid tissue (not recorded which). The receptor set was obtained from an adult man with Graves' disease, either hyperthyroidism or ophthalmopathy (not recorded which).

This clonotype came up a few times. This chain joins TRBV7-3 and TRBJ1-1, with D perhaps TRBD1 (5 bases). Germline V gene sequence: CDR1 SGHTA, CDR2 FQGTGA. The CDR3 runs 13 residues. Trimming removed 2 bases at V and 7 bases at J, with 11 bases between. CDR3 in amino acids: CASSLSRGDEAFF. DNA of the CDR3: TGTGCCAGCAGCTTATCCCGGGGCGATGAAGCTTTCTTT.

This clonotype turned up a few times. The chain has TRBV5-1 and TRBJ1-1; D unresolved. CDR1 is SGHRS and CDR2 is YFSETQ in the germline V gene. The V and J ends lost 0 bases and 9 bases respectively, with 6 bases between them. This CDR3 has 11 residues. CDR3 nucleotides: TGCGCCAGCAGCTTGGCCAATCAAGCTTTCTTT. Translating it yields CASSLANQAFF. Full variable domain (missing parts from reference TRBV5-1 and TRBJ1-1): KAGVTQTPRYLIKTRGQQVTLSCSPISGHRSVSWYQQTPGQGLQFLFEYFSETQRNKGNFPGRFSGRQFSNSRSEMNVSTLELGDSALYLCASSLANQAFFGQGTRLTVV.

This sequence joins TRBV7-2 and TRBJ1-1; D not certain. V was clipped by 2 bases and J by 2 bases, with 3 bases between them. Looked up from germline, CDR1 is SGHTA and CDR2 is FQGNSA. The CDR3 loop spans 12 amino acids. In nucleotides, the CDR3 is TGTGCCAGCAGCTTATATAACACTGAAGCTTTCTTT. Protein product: CASSLYNTEAFF.

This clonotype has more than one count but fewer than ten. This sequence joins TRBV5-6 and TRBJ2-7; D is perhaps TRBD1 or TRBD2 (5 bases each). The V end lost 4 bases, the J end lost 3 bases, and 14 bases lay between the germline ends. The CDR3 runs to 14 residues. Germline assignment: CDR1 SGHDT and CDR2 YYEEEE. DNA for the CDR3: TGTGCCAGCAGCAGGACGGGACGGAACTACGAGCAGTACTTC. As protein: CASSRTGRNYEQYF.

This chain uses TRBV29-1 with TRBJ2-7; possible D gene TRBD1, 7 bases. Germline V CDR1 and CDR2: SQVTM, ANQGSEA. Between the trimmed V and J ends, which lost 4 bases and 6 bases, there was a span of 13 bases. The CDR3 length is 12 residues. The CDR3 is CSVGRGLGEQYF. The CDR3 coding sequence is TGCAGCGTTGGGAGGGGGCTGGGCGAGCAGTACTTC.

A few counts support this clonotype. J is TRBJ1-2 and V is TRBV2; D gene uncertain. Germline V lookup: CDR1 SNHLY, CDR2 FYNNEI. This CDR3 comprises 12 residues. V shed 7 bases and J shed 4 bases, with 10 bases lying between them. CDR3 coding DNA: TGTGCCAGCATCCTCGTTCCCTATGGCTACACCTTC. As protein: CASILVPYGYTF.

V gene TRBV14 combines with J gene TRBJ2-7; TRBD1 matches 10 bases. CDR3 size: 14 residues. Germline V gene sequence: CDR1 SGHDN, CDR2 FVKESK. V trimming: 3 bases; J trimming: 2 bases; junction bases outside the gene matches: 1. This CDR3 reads CASSHGQGAYEQYF. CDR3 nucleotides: TGTGCCAGCAGCCATGGACAGGGGGCCTACGAGCAGTACTTC.

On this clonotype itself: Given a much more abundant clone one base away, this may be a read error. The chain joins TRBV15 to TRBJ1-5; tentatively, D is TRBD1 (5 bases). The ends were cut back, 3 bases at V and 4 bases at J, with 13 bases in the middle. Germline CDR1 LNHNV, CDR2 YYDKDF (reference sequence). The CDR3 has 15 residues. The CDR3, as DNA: TGTGCCACCAGCAGGGGACGGGGTTGGAATCAGCCCCAGCATTTT. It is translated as CATSRGRGWNQPQHF.

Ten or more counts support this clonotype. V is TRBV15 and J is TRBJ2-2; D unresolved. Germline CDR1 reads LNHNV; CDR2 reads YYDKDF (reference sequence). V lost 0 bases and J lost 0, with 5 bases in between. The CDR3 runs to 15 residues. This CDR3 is CATSREQTNTGELFF. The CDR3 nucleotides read TGTGCCACCAGCAGAGAACAAACGAACACCGGGGAGCTGTTTTTT.

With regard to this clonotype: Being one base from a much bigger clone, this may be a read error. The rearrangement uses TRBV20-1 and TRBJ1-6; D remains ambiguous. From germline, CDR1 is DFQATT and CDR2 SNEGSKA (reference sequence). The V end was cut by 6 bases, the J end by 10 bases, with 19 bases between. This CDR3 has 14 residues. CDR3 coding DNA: TGCAGTGCCAGGCCTTCGGGTTCTCAATCACCCCTCCACTTT. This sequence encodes CSARPSGSQSPLHF.

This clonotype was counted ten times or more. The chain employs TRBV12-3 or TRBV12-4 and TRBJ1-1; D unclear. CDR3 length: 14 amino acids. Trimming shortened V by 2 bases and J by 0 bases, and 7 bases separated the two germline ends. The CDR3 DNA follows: TGTGCCAGCAGTTTAATTGGCGTGAACACTGAAGCTTTCTTT. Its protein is CASSLIGVNTEAFF.

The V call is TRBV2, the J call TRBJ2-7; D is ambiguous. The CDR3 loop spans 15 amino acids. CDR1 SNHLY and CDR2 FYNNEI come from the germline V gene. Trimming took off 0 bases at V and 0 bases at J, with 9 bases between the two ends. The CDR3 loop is CASSEALSVSYEQYF. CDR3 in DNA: TGTGCCAGCAGTGAAGCGCTGAGCGTCTCCTACGAGCAGTACTTC.

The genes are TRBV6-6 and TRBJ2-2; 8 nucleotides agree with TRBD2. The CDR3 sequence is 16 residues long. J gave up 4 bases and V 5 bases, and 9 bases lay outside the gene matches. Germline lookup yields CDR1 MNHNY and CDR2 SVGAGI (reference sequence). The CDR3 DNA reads TGTGCCAGCAGTGAAGTTCTAGCGGGTGCCACCGGGGAGCTGTTTTTT. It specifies CASSEVLAGATGELFF.

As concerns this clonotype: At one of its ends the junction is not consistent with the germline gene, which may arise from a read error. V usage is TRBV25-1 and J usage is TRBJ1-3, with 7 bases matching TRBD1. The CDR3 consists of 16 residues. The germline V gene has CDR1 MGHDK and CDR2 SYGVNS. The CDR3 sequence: CACSAQTGNTGNTIYF. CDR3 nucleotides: TGTGCCTGCAGTGCTCAGACAGGGAACACTGGAAACACCATATATTTT.

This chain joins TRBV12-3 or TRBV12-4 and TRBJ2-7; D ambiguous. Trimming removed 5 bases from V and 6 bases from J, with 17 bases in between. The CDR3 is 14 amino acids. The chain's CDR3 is CASSAPRTSGEQYF. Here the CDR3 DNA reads TGTGCCAGCAGTGCTCCGCGGACCTCGGGCGAGCAGTACTTC.

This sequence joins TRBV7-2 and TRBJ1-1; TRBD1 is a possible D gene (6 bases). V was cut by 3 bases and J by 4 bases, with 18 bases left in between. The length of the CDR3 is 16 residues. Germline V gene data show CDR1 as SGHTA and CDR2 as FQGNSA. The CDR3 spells CASSFRAGRGSTEAFF. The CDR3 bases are TGTGCCAGCAGCTTCAGGGCTGGCAGGGGAAGCACTGAAGCTTTCTTT.

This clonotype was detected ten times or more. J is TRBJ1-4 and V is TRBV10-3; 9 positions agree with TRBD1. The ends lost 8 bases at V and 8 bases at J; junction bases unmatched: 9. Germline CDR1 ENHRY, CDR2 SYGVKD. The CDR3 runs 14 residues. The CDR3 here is CAIASTGGNEKLFF. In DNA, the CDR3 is TGTGCCATCGCCTCGACAGGGGGAAACGAAAAACTGTTTTTT.

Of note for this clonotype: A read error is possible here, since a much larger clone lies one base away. The CDR3, as DNA: TGTGCCAGCAGTGAGGGAACAGTGTTTAGCTCTGAAGCTTTCTTT. Its protein product is CASSEGTVFSSEAFF. The V gene is TRBV2, the J gene TRBJ1-1, with D unresolved. The CDR3 runs to 15 residues. Germline V gene lookup returns CDR1 SNHLY and CDR2 FYNNEI. Trimming removed 3 bases at V and 6 bases at J, with 17 bases between.

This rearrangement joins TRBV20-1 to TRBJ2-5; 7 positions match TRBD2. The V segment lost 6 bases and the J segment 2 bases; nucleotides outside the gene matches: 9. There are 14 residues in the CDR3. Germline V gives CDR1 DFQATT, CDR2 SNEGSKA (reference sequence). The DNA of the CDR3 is TGCAGTGCGTCCCGGGGGGAAGCACAAGAGACCCAGTACTTC. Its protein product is CSASRGEAQETQYF.

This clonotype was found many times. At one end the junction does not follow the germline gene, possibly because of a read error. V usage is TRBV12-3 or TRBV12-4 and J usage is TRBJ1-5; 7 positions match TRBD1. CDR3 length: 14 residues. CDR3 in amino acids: CASSLGGEEQPQHF. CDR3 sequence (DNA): TGTGCCAGCAGCTTAGGGGGCGAGGAACAGCCCCAGCATTTT.

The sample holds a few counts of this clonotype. In DNA form, the CDR3 reads TGCGCCAGCAGCCCCTCCCCTGGCAGGACCGAAAAACTGTTTTTT. This translates into CASSPSPGRTEKLFF. This chain joins TRBV4-1 and TRBJ1-4; D remains ambiguous. Germline V gene data show CDR1 as MGHRA and CDR2 as YSYEKL. The CDR3 runs 15 residues. V dropped 4 bases and J dropped 8 bases, with 17 bases sitting between them.

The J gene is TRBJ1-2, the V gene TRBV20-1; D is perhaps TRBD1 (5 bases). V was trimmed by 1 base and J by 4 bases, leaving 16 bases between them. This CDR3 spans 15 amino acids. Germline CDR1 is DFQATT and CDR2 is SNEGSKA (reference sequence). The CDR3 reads CSARVQTREIYGYTF. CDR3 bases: TGCAGTGCTAGAGTGCAAACCAGGGAAATCTATGGCTACACCTTC.

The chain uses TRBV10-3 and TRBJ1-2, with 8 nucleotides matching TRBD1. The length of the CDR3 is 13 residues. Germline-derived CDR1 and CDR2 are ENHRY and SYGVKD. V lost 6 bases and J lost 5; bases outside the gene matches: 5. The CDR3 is CAIRETGEYGYTF. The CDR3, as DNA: TGTGCCATCAGGGAGACAGGGGAGTATGGCTACACCTTC.

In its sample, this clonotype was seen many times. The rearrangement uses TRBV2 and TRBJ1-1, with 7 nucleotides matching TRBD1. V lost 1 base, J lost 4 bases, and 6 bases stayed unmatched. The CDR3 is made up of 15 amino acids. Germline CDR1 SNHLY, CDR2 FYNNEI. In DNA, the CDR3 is TGTGCCAGCAGTGAAGAGATAGACAGGGCCACTGAAGCTTTCTTT. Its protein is CASSEEIDRATEAFF. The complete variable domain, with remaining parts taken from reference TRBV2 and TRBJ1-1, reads EPEVTQTPSHQVTQMGQEVILRCVPISNHLYFYWYRQILGQKVEFLVSFYNNEISEKSEIFDDQFSVERPDGSNFTLKIRSTKLEDSAMYFCASSEEIDRATEAFFGQGTRLTVV.

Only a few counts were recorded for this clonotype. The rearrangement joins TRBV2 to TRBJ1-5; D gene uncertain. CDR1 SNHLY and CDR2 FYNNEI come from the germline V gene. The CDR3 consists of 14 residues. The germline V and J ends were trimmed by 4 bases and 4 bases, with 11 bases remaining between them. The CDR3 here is CASSASAGNQPQHF. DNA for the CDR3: TGTGCCAGCAGTGCTAGTGCCGGGAATCAGCCCCAGCATTTT.

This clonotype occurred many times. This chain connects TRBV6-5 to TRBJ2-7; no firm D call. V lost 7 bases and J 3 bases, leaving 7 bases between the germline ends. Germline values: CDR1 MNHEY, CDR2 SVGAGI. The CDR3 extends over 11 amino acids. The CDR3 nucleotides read TGTGCCAGCAATAACCACTACGAGCAGTACTTC. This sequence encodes CASNNHYEQYF.

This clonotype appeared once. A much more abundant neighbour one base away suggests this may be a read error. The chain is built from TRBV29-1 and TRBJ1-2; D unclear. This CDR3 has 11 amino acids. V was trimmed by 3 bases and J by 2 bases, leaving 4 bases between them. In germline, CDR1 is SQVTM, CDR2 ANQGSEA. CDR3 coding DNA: TGCAGCGTTGAGCGGAACTATGGCTACACCTTC. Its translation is CSVERNYGYTF.

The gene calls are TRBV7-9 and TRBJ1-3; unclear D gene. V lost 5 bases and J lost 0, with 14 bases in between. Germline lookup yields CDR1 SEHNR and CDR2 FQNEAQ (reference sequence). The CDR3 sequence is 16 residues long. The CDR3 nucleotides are TGTGCCAGCAGCCCTTCGGACGGAGACTCTGGAAACACCATATATTTT. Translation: CASSPSDGDSGNTIYF.

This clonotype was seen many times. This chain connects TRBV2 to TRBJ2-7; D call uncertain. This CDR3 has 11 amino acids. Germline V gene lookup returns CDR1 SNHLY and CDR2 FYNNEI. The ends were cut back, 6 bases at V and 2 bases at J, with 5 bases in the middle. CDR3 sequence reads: CASRGTYEQYF. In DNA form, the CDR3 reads TGTGCCAGCAGGGGGACCTACGAGCAGTACTTC. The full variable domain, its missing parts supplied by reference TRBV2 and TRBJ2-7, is EPEVTQTPSHQVTQMGQEVILRCVPISNHLYFYWYRQILGQKVEFLVSFYNNEISEKSEIFDDQFSVERPDGSNFTLKIRSTKLEDSAMYFCASRGTYEQYFGPGTRLTVT.

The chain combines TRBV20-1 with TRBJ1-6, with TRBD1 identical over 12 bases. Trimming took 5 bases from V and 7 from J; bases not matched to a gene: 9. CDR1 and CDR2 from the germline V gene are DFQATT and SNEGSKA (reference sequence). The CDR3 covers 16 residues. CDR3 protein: CSASGTGGIGNSPLHF. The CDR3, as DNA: TGCAGTGCTTCCGGGACAGGGGGCATAGGGAATTCACCCCTCCACTTT.

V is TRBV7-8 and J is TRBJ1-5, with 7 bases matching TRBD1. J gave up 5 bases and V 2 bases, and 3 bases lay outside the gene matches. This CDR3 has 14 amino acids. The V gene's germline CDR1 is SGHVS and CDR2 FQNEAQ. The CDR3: CASSLWGTDQPQHF. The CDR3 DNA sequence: TGTGCCAGCAGCTTATGGGGGACAGATCAGCCCCAGCATTTT.

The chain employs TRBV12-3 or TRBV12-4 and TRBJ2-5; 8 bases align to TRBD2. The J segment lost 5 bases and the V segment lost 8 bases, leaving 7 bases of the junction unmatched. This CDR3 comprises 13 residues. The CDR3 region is CASGLAGQETQYF. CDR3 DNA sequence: TGTGCCAGCGGGCTAGCGGGCCAGGAGACCCAGTACTTC.